The 25 T cell receptor beta chains given below trace back to one sample, sequenced in a study of Ad26.COV2.S vaccination and SARS-CoV-2 variants. Sequencing was performed with immunoSEQ multiplex PCR; in TCRdb, only in-frame clones are kept and a portion is missing. The sample shows approximately 400,000 clones, approximately 90% of them seen only once. The sample here was peripheral blood, taken after recovery from COVID-19. The receptors originated from a human donor who had recovered from COVID-19.

The chain is built from TRBV27 and TRBJ1-5, with D hard to call. Per germline, CDR1 MNHEY and CDR2 SMNVEV (reference sequence). The germline V and J ends were trimmed by 3 bases and 8 bases, with 14 bases remaining between them. This CDR3 has 14 residues. DNA for the CDR3: TGTGCCAGCAGTTTGCAGGCGGGATATGAGCCCCAGCATTTT. This sequence encodes CASSLQAGYEPQHF.

The rearrangement links TRBV19 to TRBJ2-7, with D perhaps TRBD2 (7 bases). V lost 9 bases and J 2 bases, leaving 11 bases between the germline ends. Germline V CDR1 and CDR2: LNHDA, SQIVND (reference sequence). The CDR3 runs 12 residues. CDR3 in amino acids: CARSGTTYEQYF. CDR3 coding DNA: TGTGCCAGAAGCGGGACAACCTACGAGCAGTACTTC.

The CDR3 here is CASRDSTDTQYF. CDR3 nucleotides: TGCGCCAGCAGGGACTCCACAGATACGCAGTATTTT. The chain employs TRBV10-1 and TRBJ2-3; perhaps TRBD2 as D (5 bases). Germline CDR1 reads WNHNN; CDR2 reads SYGVQD (reference sequence). The CDR3 totals 12 residues. The V gene lost 6 bases and the J gene lost 2 bases, with 6 bases spanning the gap.

This chain uses TRBV10-3 with TRBJ1-3; D might be TRBD1 (5 bases). Deletions cut 7 bases from V and 2 bases from J, with 15 bases between. Germline-derived CDR1 and CDR2 are ENHRY and SYGVKD. CDR3 length: 15 amino acids. CDR3 sequence reads: CAITPGSRAGNTIYF. CDR3 nucleotide sequence: TGTGCCATCACCCCCGGTTCCAGGGCTGGAAACACCATATATTTT.

This chain links TRBV5-1 with TRBJ2-7, with a possible D match to TRBD1 (6 bases). V shed 0 bases and J shed 0 bases, with 7 bases lying between them. Germline values: CDR1 SGHRS, CDR2 YFSETQ. CDR3 size: 14 residues. The CDR3 reads CASSLGDNSYEQYF. The DNA for the CDR3 is TGCGCCAGCAGCTTGGGGGACAACTCCTACGAGCAGTACTTC.

This clone was found a few times. This sequence joins TRBV11-2 and TRBJ1-3; D gene ambiguous. The V and J ends lost 1 base and 5 bases respectively, with 9 bases between them. The CDR3 has 14 amino acids. Germline V lookup: CDR1 SGHAT, CDR2 FQNNGV. In nucleotides, the CDR3 is TGTGCCAGCAGCTTAGCGGGCCCTCGAAACACCATATATTTT. It translates to CASSLAGPRNTIYF.

V gene TRBV28 combines with J gene TRBJ2-2, with TRBD1 matching over 9 bases. Germline CDR1 reads MDHEN; CDR2 reads SYDVKM. The CDR3 has 20 amino acids. V lost 5 bases, J lost 5 bases, and 21 bases stayed unmatched. CDR3 loop: CASSPRAPNRGRFRTGELFF. CDR3 DNA sequence: TGTGCCAGCAGTCCAAGAGCCCCGAACAGGGGGCGTTTTCGGACCGGGGAGCTGTTTTTT.

V and J are TRBV19 and TRBJ2-5, with 8 bases matching TRBD1. The V gene end was trimmed by 4 bases and the J gene end by 5 bases; junction bases not matched to a gene: 9. The CDR3 covers 15 residues. The germline gives CDR1 LNHDA, CDR2 SQIVND (reference sequence). The CDR3 here is CASSSVTGGMETQYF. In DNA form, the CDR3 reads TGTGCCAGTAGTAGCGTTACAGGGGGTATGGAGACCCAGTACTTC.

The rearrangement links TRBV5-6 to TRBJ1-2, with a possible D match to TRBD1 (6 bases). Trimming cost V 4 bases and J 4 bases, with 14 bases left between them. Germline CDR1 SGHDT, CDR2 YYEEEE. CDR3 length: 14 amino acids. The CDR3 loop reads CASSPEGGFYGYTF. The CDR3, as DNA: TGTGCCAGCAGCCCGGAAGGGGGGTTCTATGGCTACACCTTC.

The chain is built from TRBV6-5 and TRBJ1-6; TRBD1 matches 8 bases. V lost 7 bases to trimming and J lost 10 bases; unmatched junction nucleotides: 12. The germline gives CDR1 MNHEY, CDR2 SVGAGI. The CDR3 has 15 residues. CDR3 in amino acids: CASNRGQGGKSPLHF. The CDR3 coding sequence is TGTGCCAGCAATCGAGGACAGGGCGGAAAATCACCCCTCCACTTT.

This chain joins TRBV2 and TRBJ1-1; D not certain. Trimming removed 7 bases from V and 6 bases from J, with 15 bases in between. Germline V lookup: CDR1 SNHLY, CDR2 FYNNEI. This CDR3 has 13 residues. In DNA form, the CDR3 reads TGTGCCAGCATTATCGAAGTAAGAGCTGAAGCTTTCTTT. Translating gives CASIIEVRAEAFF.

The genes are TRBV6-2 or TRBV6-3 and TRBJ2-7, with TRBD1 as a possible D gene (6 bases). Trimming removed 8 bases from V and 3 bases from J, with 14 bases in between. Germline CDR1 MNHEY, CDR2 SVGEGT. The CDR3 length is 13 residues. CDR3: CASGQYRVYEQYF. DNA for the CDR3: TGTGCCAGCGGCCAATACAGGGTCTACGAGCAGTACTTC.

This chain joins TRBV5-6 and TRBJ1-1; D may be TRBD1 (6 bases). The CDR3 length is 13 residues. Germline-derived CDR1 and CDR2 are SGHDT and YYEEEE. The V end was cut by 5 bases, the J end by 0 bases, with 8 bases between. In DNA, the CDR3 is TGTGCCAGCAGGGGGGGCCTGAACACTGAAGCTTTCTTT. It is translated as CASRGGLNTEAFF. The full variable domain, with the rest looked up from reference TRBV5-6 and TRBJ1-1, is DAGVTQSPTHLIKTRGQQVTLRCSPKSGHDTVSWYQQALGQGPQFIFQYYEEEERQRGNFPDRFSGHQFPNYSSELNVNALLLGDSALYLCASRGGLNTEAFFGQGTRLTVV.

This chain joins TRBV2 and TRBJ2-7; 9 nucleotides agree with TRBD2. The J segment lost 5 bases and the V segment lost 0 bases, leaving 5 bases of the junction unmatched. Germline CDR1 is SNHLY and CDR2 is FYNNEI. This CDR3 is 15 amino acids long. Here the CDR3 reads CASSEAVAGDDEQYF. The CDR3 bases are TGTGCCAGCAGTGAAGCGGTAGCGGGGGACGACGAGCAGTACTTC.

The chain joins TRBV9 to TRBJ1-2; D possibly corresponds to TRBD1 (6 bases). Looked up from germline, CDR1 is SGDLS and CDR2 is YYNGEE. The V gene lost 4 bases and the J gene lost 6 bases, with 19 bases spanning the gap. The CDR3 has 15 residues. CDR3 sequence (DNA): TGTGCCAGCAGCATTAGGGGGAATAAGTGGGATGGCTACACCTTC. This codes for CASSIRGNKWDGYTF.

This clone appeared a single time. The chain joins TRBV6-1 to TRBJ1-2; D may be TRBD1 (5 bases). The germline V gene encodes CDR1 MNHNS and CDR2 SASEGT. Deletions cut 6 bases from V and 6 bases from J, with 11 bases between. This CDR3 has 12 amino acids. DNA of the CDR3: TGTGCCAGCAGCAGGGACTTCCATGGCTACACCTTC. Its protein is CASSRDFHGYTF.

The rearrangement joins TRBV5-1 to TRBJ1-6, with a possible D match to TRBD1 (5 bases). The germline gives CDR1 SGHRS, CDR2 YFSETQ. V was trimmed by 4 bases and J by 7 bases, leaving 12 bases between them. This CDR3 is built from 14 residues. The CDR3 protein is CASSGGDSNSPLHF. For the CDR3, the DNA is TGCGCCAGCAGCGGCGGGGACTCAAATTCACCCCTCCACTTT.

The CDR3 protein is CASSLVVRGSYEQYF. The CDR3 nucleotides are TGTGCCAGCAGCTTAGTGGTCAGGGGTTCCTACGAGCAGTACTTC. The chain couples TRBV7-9 to TRBJ2-7; perhaps TRBD1 as D (6 bases). The length of the CDR3 is 15 residues. Trimming removed 1 base from V and 1 base from J, with 11 bases in between. In germline, CDR1 is SEHNR, CDR2 FQNEAQ (reference sequence).

The rearrangement links TRBV18 to TRBJ2-7; tentatively, D is TRBD1 or TRBD2 (5 bases each). The V gene's germline CDR1 is KGHSH and CDR2 LQKENI. Deletions cut 2 bases from V and 3 bases from J, with 20 bases between. CDR3 length: 17 residues. CDR3 amino acids: CASSPRIGGTVDYEQYF. The CDR3 DNA reads TGTGCCAGCTCACCAAGGATCGGTGGGACGGTGGACTACGAGCAGTACTTC. The whole variable domain, remainder taken from reference TRBV18 and TRBJ2-7, is NAGVMQNPRHLVRRRGQEARLRCSPMKGHSHVYWYRQLPEEGLKFMVYLQKENIIDESGMPKERFSAEFPKEGPSILRIQQVVRGDSAAYFCASSPRIGGTVDYEQYFGPGTRLTVT.

The J gene is TRBJ2-7, the V gene TRBV2; D ambiguous. This CDR3 spans 15 amino acids. Trimming cost V 5 bases and J 0 bases, with 14 bases left between them. Germline CDR1 is SNHLY and CDR2 is FYNNEI. DNA for the CDR3: TGTGCCAGCAGTTCTCGTCGCGCAGCCTCCTACGAGCAGTACTTC. Translating gives CASSSRRAASYEQYF.

CDR3 sequence (DNA): TGTGCCAGCAGTGCGACAGGGAGAAACCACAATGAGCAGTTCTTC. It is translated as CASSATGRNHNEQFF. This rearrangement joins TRBV25-1 to TRBJ2-1; 7 bases agree with TRBD1. The ends lost 4 bases at V and 5 bases at J; junction bases unmatched: 8. Germline values: CDR1 MGHDK, CDR2 SYGVNS. This CDR3 has 15 residues.

CDR3 sequence reads: CASSSGSDEQYF. In DNA form, the CDR3 reads TGTGCCAGCAGCTCTGGTTCGGACGAGCAGTACTTC. The chain is built from TRBV7-9 and TRBJ2-7; D is uncertain. Germline CDR1 is SEHNR and CDR2 is FQNEAQ (reference sequence). The CDR3 has 12 amino acids. Trimming took off 4 bases at V and 5 bases at J, with 9 bases between the two ends.

The genes are TRBV29-1 and TRBJ2-7; D might be TRBD2 (7 bases). Germline-derived CDR1 and CDR2 are SQVTM and ANQGSEA. V lost 2 bases and J lost 8, with 13 bases in between. This CDR3 is built from 12 residues. CDR3 amino acids: CSVELGGPQQYF. The CDR3 region has the DNA TGCAGCGTTGAACTGGGGGGGCCGCAGCAGTACTTC.

This chain uses TRBV5-4 with TRBJ1-2, with 10 nucleotides matching TRBD1. The CDR3 is made up of 14 amino acids. The V segment lost 4 bases and the J segment 7 bases; nucleotides outside the gene matches: 7. Germline loops: CDR1 SGHNT, CDR2 YYREEE (reference sequence). DNA of the CDR3: TGTGCCAGCAGCCGGGGGACAGGGGTGAGTGGCTACACCTTC. The encoded protein is CASSRGTGVSGYTF.

V usage is TRBV19 and J usage is TRBJ1-1; D may be TRBD1 (5 bases). Looked up from germline, CDR1 is LNHDA and CDR2 is SQIVND (reference sequence). Trimming left V 8 bases short and J 7 bases short, with 29 bases between. The CDR3 sequence is 17 residues long. The CDR3 sequence: CASHKEGLVIPNLEAFF. The CDR3, as DNA: TGTGCCAGTCATAAAGAGGGGTTAGTGATACCTAACCTTGAAGCTTTCTTT.